The rows below give T cell receptor beta chains drawn from one sample of a study of OX40 agonist ivuxolimab in advanced cancers. The assay was immunoSEQ multiplex PCR, and TCRdb's table has in-frame clones only and misses some. The data show around 65,000 clones, 75% to 90% seen once. The sample in question was CD4+ or CD8+ T cells sorted from blood, obtained in a trial of the OX40 agonist ivuxolimab. The source of these receptors is an adult with an advanced solid tumor such as melanoma, head and neck, liver or kidney cancer. Each CDR3 is given with its conserved first and last residue.

V: TRBV28; J: TRBJ1-2; CDR3: CASNTGLGYTF
V: TRBV19; J: TRBJ1-4; CDR3: CASSHGQGGTNEKLFF
V: TRBV27; J: TRBJ1-4; CDR3: CASSLLGQGGEKLFF
V: TRBV4-3; J: TRBJ2-7; CDR3: CASSQESGEFGEQYF
V: TRBV12-5; J: -; CDR3: CASGLAGLEQYF
V: TRBV4-1; J: TRBJ2-2; CDR3: CASSQGGGPSGTGELFF
V: TRBV19; J: TRBJ1-2; CDR3: CASAGTGAWGYTF
V: TRBV19; J: TRBJ2-1; CDR3: CASRTGGTVNEQFF
V: TRBV15; J: TRBJ2-5; CDR3: CATSSARGGKETQYF
V: TRBV9; J: TRBJ1-5; CDR3: CASSADGGQPQHF
V: TRBV4-1; J: TRBJ1-5; CDR3: CASSQKDRSQPQHF
V: TRBV5-5; J: TRBJ1-1; CDR3: CASRGSAEAFF
V: TRBV6-1; J: TRBJ1-3; CDR3: CASKTLGYGNTIYF
V: TRBV11-2; J: TRBJ2-5; CDR3: CASSLLSGRQETQYF
V: TRBV15; J: TRBJ2-6; CDR3: CATSRDWGSGANVLTF
V: TRBV7-2; J: TRBJ2-3; CDR3: CASSAARRTDTQYF
V: TRBV7-8; J: TRBJ2-3; CDR3: CASSAVGAGAMNTQYF
V: TRBV7-3; J: TRBJ1-2; CDR3: CASSLTGGYGYTF
V: TRBV9; J: TRBJ2-1; CDR3: CASSAGGVAGPLSSYNEQFF
V: TRBV30; J: TRBJ1-4; CDR3: CAWSVFQGNEKLFF
V: TRBV7-9; J: -; CDR3: CASSPGQNSYEQYF
V: TRBV7-9; J: TRBJ2-7; CDR3: CASSLVIAGDLYF